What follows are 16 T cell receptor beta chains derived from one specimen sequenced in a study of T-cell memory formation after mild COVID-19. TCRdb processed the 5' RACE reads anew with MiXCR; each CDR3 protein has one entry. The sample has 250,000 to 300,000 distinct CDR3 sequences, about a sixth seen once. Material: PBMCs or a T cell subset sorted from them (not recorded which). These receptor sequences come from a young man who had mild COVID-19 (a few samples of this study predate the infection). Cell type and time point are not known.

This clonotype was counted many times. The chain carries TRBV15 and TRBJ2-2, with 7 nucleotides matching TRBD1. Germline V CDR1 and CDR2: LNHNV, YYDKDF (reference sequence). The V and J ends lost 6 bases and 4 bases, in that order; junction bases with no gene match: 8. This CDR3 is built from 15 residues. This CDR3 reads CATRIQGFPTGELFF. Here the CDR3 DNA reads TGTGCCACCAGAATACAGGGGTTCCCCACCGGGGAGCTGTTTTTT.

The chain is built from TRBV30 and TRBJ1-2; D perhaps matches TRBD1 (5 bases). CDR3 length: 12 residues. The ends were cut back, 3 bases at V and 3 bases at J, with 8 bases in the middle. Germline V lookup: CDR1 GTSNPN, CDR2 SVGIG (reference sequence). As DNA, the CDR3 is TGTGCCTGGAGCGCACAGGACTATGGCTACACCTTC. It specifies CAWSAQDYGYTF.

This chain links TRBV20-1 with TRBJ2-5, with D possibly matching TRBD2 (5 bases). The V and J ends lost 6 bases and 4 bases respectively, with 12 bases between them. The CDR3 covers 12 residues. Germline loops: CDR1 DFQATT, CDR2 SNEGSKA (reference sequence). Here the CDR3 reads CSALPRGETQYF. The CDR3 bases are TGCAGTGCCCTCCCTCGGGGAGAGACCCAGTACTTC.

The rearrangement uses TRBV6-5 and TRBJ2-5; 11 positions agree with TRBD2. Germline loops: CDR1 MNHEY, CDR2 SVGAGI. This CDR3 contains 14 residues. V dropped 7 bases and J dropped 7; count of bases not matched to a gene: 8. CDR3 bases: TGTGCCAGCAAGGCTAGCGGGGGGTATGGGACCCAGTACTTC. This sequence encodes CASKASGGYGTQYF.

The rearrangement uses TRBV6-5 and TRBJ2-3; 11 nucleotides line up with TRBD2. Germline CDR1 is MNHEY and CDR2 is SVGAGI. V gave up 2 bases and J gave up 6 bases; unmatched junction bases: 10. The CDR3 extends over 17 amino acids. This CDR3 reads CASSYGLAGGIADTQYF. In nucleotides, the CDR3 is TGTGCCAGCAGTTACGGGCTAGCGGGGGGCATAGCGGATACGCAGTATTTT.

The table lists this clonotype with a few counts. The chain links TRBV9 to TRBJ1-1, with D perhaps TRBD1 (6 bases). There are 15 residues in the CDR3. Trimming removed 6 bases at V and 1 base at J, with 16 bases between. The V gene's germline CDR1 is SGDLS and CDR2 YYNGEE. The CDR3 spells CASTRGDKSNTEAFF. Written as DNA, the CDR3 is TGTGCCAGCACCCGCGGGGACAAATCGAACACTGAAGCTTTCTTT. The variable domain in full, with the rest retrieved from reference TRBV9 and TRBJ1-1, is DSGVTQTPKHLITATGQRVTLRCSPRSGDLSVYWYQQSLDQGLQFLIQYYNGEERAKGNILERFSAQQFPDLHSELNLSSLELGDSALYFCASTRGDKSNTEAFFGQGTRLTVV.

CDR3 loop: CASSLGQFYGYTF. The CDR3 nucleotides read TGTGCCAGCAGCCTAGGACAGTTTTATGGCTACACCTTC. The chain is built from TRBV6-6 and TRBJ1-2, with D perhaps matching TRBD1 (6 bases). Germline CDR1 and CDR2: MNHNY and SVGAGI (reference sequence). Trimming stripped 6 bases from V and 5 bases from J, with 13 bases between. There are 13 residues in the CDR3.

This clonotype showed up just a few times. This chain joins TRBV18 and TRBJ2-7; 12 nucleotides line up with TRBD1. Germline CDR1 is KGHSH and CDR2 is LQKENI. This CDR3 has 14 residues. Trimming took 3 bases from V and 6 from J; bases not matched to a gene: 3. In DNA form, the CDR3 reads TGTGCCAGCTCACCTGGGACAGGGGGCTCCGAGCAGTACTTC. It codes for CASSPGTGGSEQYF.

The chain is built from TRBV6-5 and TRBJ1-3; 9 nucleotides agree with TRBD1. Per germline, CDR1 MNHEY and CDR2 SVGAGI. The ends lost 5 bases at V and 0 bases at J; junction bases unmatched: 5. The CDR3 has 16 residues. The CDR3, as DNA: TGTGCCAGCAGTGGACGGGACAGGGACTCTGGAAACACCATATATTTT. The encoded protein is CASSGRDRDSGNTIYF.

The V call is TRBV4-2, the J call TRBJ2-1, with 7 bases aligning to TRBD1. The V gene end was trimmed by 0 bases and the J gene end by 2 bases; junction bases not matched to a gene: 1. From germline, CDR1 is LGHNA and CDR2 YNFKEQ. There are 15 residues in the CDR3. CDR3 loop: CASSQEQGAYNEQFF. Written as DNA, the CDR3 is TGTGCCAGCAGCCAAGAGCAGGGGGCCTACAATGAGCAGTTCTTC.

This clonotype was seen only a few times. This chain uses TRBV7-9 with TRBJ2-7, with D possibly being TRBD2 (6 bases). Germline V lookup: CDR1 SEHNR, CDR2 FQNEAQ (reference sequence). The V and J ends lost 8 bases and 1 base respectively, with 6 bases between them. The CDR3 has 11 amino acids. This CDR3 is CASRGSYEQYV. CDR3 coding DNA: TGTGCCAGCCGGGGGTCCTACGAGCAGTACGTC.

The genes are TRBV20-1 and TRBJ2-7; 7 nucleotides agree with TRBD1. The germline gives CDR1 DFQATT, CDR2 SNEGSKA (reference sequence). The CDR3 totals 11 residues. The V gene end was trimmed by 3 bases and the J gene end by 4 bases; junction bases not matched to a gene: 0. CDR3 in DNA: TGCAGTGCTAGGGGACAGTACGAGCAGTACGTC. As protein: CSARGQYEQYV.

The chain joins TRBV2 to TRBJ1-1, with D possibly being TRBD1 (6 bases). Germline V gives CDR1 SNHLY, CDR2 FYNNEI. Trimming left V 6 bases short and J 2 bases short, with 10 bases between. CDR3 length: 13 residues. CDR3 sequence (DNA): TGTGCCAGCAGCTCAGGGGAAAACACTGAAGCTTTCTTT. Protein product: CASSSGENTEAFF.

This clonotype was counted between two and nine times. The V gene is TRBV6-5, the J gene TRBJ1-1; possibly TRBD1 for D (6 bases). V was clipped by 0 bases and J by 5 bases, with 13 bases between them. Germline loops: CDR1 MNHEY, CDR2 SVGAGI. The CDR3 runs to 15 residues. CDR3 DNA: TGTGCCAGCAGTTACTCGCCAGGGGAGGGGACTGAAGCTTTCTTT. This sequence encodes CASSYSPGEGTEAFF.

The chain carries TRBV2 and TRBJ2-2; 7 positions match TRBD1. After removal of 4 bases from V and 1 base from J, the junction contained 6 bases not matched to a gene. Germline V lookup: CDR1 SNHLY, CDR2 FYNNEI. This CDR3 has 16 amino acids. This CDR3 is CASSAYRTGNTGELFF. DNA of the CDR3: TGTGCCAGCAGTGCCTACCGGACAGGGAACACCGGGGAGCTGTTTTTT.

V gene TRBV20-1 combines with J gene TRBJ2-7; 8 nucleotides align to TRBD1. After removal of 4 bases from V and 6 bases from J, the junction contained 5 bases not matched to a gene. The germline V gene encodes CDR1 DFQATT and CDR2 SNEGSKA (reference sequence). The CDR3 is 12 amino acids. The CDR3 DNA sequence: TGCAGTGCTATAGGACAGGGAGGCGAGCAGTACTTC. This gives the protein CSAIGQGGEQYF.